This T cell receptor (beta chain) was observed in a study of T cells after somatic rescue of genetic block. Data came from immunoSEQ multiplex PCR; TCRdb stores just in-frame clones and leaves some out. The sample carries 45,000 to 55,000 clones, about 96% recorded once. CDR1 and CDR2 from the germline V gene are MGHRA and YSYEKL. The CDR3 is 16 amino acids. Trimming removed 4 bases from V and 7 bases from J, with 19 bases in between. The chain carries TRBV4-1 and TRBJ1-4, with D possibly being TRBD1 (6 bases). The clonotype comes from a child younger than two. The sample was peripheral blood mononuclear cells (PBMCs). The chain's CDR3 is CASSRWGAGDGEKLFF. The CDR3 DNA is TGCGCCAGCAGCCGGTGGGGGGCAGGGGACGGTGAAAAACTGTTTTTT.